This T cell receptor beta chain originates from a study of cytomegalovirus exposure and HLA in healthy donors. Deletions cut 4 bases from V and 8 bases from J, with 24 bases between. Germline loops: CDR1 MNHEY, CDR2 SMNVEV (reference sequence). This CDR3 region has 17 residues. Turning to this clone: Antigen unknown.

Study-wide results and limits: Fewer N-insertions than the roughly 670-donor mean were reportedly shown by an Asian-associated ancestry cluster in a later analysis.

The study ran its PCR with 60 Vbeta and 13 Jbeta primers. The method was immunoSEQ multiplex PCR; TCRdb's version includes in-frame clones alone and lacks a portion of them. The sample contains around 180,000 clones, around 85% of which appear only once. The material sequenced was PBMCs. This chain connects TRBV27 to TRBJ2-1, with D possibly being TRBD1 (5 bases). The clonotype was recovered from a boy younger than 10 in good health and CMV-seronegative. CDR3 amino acids: CASSSMGPMGRVDEQFF. As DNA, the CDR3 is TGTGCCAGCAGTTCTATGGGGCCCATGGGCAGGGTAGATGAGCAGTTCTTC.